The source of this T cell receptor beta chain is a study of T cells after yellow fever vaccination. Across the study: Each low-cell-number fraction was prepared by means of SMART-Seq v4 Ultra Low Input. Study results and limitations: Abundant bulk-derived clonotypes could contaminate FACS-sorted repertoires. A secondary response was less intense yet reached its peak sooner, at day 5 versus 15.

A remark on this clonotype: No antigen is known for it.

Germline CDR1 MNHEY, CDR2 SVGEGT. The CDR3 is 15 residues long. The V and J ends lost 6 bases and 0 bases, in that order; junction bases with no gene match: 7. The study made its TCR cDNA through 5'RACE template switching. That step introduced a universal primer site along with UMIs. MiXCR, applied by TCRdb to the 5' RACE reads, yields one record per CDR3 protein. The sample holds more than 95,000 distinct CDR3 sequences, approximately 9% seen once. The starting material was CD8+ T cells sorted from PBMCs, obtained on the day of the yellow fever booster vaccination. This receptor was taken from a man younger than 35 who received the YFV17D yellow fever vaccine. J is TRBJ2-5 and V is TRBV6-2 or TRBV6-3; 7 bases match TRBD2. CDR3 in amino acids: CASSGASGYQETQYF. CDR3 bases: TGTGCCAGCAGCGGAGCTAGCGGATACCAAGAGACCCAGTACTTC.